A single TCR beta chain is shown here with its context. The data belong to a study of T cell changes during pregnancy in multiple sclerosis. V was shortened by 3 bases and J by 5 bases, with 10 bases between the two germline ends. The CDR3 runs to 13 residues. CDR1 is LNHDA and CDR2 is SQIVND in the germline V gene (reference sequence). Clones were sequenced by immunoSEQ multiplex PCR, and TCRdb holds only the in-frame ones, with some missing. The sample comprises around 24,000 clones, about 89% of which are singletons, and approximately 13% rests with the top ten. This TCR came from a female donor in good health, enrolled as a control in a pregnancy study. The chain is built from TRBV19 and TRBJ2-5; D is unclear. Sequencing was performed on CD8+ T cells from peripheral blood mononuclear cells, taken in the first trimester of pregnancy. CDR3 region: CASSISNGETQYF. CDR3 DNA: TGTGCCAGTAGTATCTCTAACGGGGAGACCCAGTACTTC.